The 4 T cell receptor beta chains in this list originate from one sample, sequenced in a study of T cell responses to AZD1222 COVID-19 vaccine. TCRdb's table, derived via immunoSEQ multiplex PCR, lists solely in-frame clones and lacks some. The table has approximately 120,000 clones, 80% to 90% seen once. Sample: peripheral blood, taken on day 0 of AZD1222 vaccination. The receptors come from an adult in good health.

The V call is TRBV18, the J call TRBJ2-5, with no clear D. CDR1 is KGHSH, CDR2 LQKENI, per germline. This CDR3 comprises 13 residues. Between the trimmed V and J ends, which lost 2 bases and 4 bases, there was a span of 8 bases. The CDR3 coding sequence is TGTGCCAGCTCACCAATCTCCCGAGAGACCCAGTACTTC. Translated, it gives CASSPISRETQYF.

The rearrangement links TRBV9 to TRBJ1-3, with unresolved D. Trimming took off 4 bases at V and 8 bases at J, with 19 bases between the two ends. This CDR3 is 15 amino acids long. Germline V lookup: CDR1 SGDLS, CDR2 YYNGEE. CDR3 coding DNA: TGTGCCAGCAGCTCCCGGGTCGTCCCGGACGACACCATATATTTT. It codes for CASSSRVVPDDTIYF.

The chain employs TRBV12-3 or TRBV12-4 and TRBJ2-3; D is unclear. Deletions cut 3 bases from V and 4 bases from J, with 5 bases between. The CDR3 consists of 12 residues. The DNA of the CDR3 is TGTGCCAGCAGTTTCTTCCCAGATACGCAGTATTTT. This translates into CASSFFPDTQYF.

V gene TRBV5-5 combines with J gene TRBJ2-1; 11 bases line up with TRBD1. Germline CDR1 reads SGHKS; CDR2 reads YYEKEE (reference sequence). CDR3 length: 15 amino acids. The trim removed 4 bases at V and 5 bases at J, leaving 5 bases unmatched. CDR3 protein: CASSAGQGVDNEQFF. For the CDR3, the DNA is TGTGCCAGCAGCGCGGGACAGGGGGTGGACAATGAGCAGTTCTTC.